This T cell receptor beta chain is from a study of cytomegalovirus exposure and HLA in healthy donors. PCR was performed using 60 Vbeta and 13 Jbeta primers. Libraries were prepared by immunoSEQ multiplex PCR; TCRdb keeps only in-frame clonotypes and omits some of them. This table holds 95,000 or so clones, about four fifths found once. Findings and limits, study-wide: There were reportedly fewer N-insertions in an Asian-associated ancestry cluster than the approximately 670-donor mean, in a later analysis.

V dropped 4 bases and J dropped 4 bases, with 15 bases sitting between them. Germline CDR1 reads SGDLS; CDR2 reads YYNGEE. The CDR3 spans 14 residues. This clone was seen a few times. Its specificity is unknown. The rearrangement uses TRBV9 and TRBJ2-7; perhaps TRBD1 as D (6 bases). This clonotype was obtained from a woman between 65 and 79 years old in good health and CMV-seropositive. The sequencing sample was made of PBMCs. The CDR3 DNA follows: TGTGCCAGCAGCCCTCGGGGCAGGGGATACGAGCAGTACTTC. Encoded protein: CASSPRGRGYEQYF.